This T cell receptor (beta chain) was recovered during a study of cytomegalovirus exposure and HLA in healthy donors. The germline CDR1 and CDR2 sequences are LNHDA and SQIVND (reference sequence). CDR3 length: 16 residues. V was cut by 6 bases and J by 4 bases, with 19 bases left in between. General study results and limits: Three CMV-associated chains proved CMV antigen-specific in vitro. A link between a missense DCLRE1C variant and TCR beta V- and J-gene trimming emerged from a later analysis. Earlier results showed most TCR beta V segments being productive about 87% or about 30% of the time.

The PCR contained 60 Vbeta and 13 Jbeta primers. Here immunoSEQ multiplex PCR was the method, and the copy in TCRdb shows in-frame clones only, minus some. Altogether about 67,000 clones are present, around 80% being singletons, with the ten largest covering around 3%. Of note for this clone: Its antigen is unknown.

Sequences were obtained from PBMCs. This chain links TRBV19 with TRBJ2-1; possible D gene TRBD2, 7 bases. The receptor's source is a woman aged 25 to 39 in good health and CMV-seronegative. The CDR3 sequence: CASSQPRGGRYNEQFF. CDR3 DNA sequence: TGTGCCAGTAGCCAACCACGCGGGGGCCGGTACAATGAGCAGTTCTTC.